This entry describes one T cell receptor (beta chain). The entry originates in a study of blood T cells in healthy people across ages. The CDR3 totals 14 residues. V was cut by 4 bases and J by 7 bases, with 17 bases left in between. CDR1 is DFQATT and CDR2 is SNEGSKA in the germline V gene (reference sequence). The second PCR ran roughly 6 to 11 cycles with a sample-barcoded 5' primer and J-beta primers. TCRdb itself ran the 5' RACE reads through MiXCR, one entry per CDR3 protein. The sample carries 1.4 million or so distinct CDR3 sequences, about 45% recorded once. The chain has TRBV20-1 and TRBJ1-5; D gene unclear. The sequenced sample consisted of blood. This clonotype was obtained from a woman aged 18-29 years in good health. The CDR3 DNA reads TGCAGTGCTATCGATCGAGTCGGTTTCCAGCCCCAGCATTTT. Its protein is CSAIDRVGFQPQHF.